Included here is one TCR beta chain sequence, with context. The antigen remains unidentified. The entry originates in a study of vaccination and CD4 T cells after COVID-19. The wider study: For each participant, vaccination comprised two doses of either the BNT162b2 or the mRNA-1273 vaccine. The cells were exposed to overlapping spike peptides originating from SARS-CoV-2, HCoV-NL63, HCoV-OC43 and HCoV-229E for stimulation.

As for treatment: approximately nine-day PBMC culture with coronavirus spike peptide pools or control peptides (ViraFEST assay). Cell culture was performed with roughly 2 million PBMCs per well in the presence of about 11 IU/ml IL-2 and 10 ug/ml peptide pools. Days 3 and 7 were when half the medium was replaced with fresh IL-2 medium. The ends were cut back, 9 bases at V and 6 bases at J, with 15 bases in the middle. The germline gives CDR1 MDHEN, CDR2 SYDVKM. This CDR3 has 13 residues. The Oncomine TCR Beta short-read assay was what sequenced the DNA obtained from cultured CD4+ T cells. TCRdb re-called the PCR reads through MiXCR, storing one row per CDR3 protein. The sample records 13,000 or so distinct CDR3 sequences, about 61% being singletons.

This TCR came from a human donor who had recovered from COVID-19. The V gene is TRBV28, the J gene TRBJ1-5; D is ambiguous. The sequencing sample was made of CD4+ T cells from blood, cultured in vitro. The CDR3 bases are TGTGCCAGTCGGAGGGCTTTAAGTCAGCCCCAGCATTTT. Protein product: CASRRALSQPQHF. Full variable domain (remainder filled in from reference TRBV28 and TRBJ1-5): DVKVTQSSRYLVKRTGEKVFLECVQDMDHENMFWYRQDPGLGLRLIYFSYDVKMKEKGDIPEGYSVSREKKERFSLILESASTNQTSMYLCASRRALSQPQHFGDGTRLSIL.